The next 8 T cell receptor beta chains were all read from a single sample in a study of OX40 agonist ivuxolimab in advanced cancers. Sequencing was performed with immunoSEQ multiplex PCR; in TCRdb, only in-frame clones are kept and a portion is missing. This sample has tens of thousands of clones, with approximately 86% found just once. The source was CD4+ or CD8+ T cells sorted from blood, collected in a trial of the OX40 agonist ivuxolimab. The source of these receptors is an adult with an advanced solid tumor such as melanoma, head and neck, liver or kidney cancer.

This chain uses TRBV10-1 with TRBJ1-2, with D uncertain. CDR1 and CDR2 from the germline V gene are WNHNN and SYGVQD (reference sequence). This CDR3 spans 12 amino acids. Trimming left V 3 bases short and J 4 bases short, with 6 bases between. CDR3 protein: CASSELVYGYTF. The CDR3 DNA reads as TGCGCCAGCAGTGAACTAGTCTATGGCTACACCTTC.

The CDR3, as DNA: TGCGCCAGCAGCTTTTGGACTAGCGGAGACCAAGAGACCCAGTACTTC. It encodes CASSFWTSGDQETQYF. The chain employs TRBV5-1 and TRBJ2-5; TRBD2 agrees at 10 bases. This CDR3 comprises 16 residues. The ends lost 2 bases at V and 0 bases at J; junction bases unmatched: 4. The germline V gene has CDR1 SGHRS and CDR2 YFSETQ.

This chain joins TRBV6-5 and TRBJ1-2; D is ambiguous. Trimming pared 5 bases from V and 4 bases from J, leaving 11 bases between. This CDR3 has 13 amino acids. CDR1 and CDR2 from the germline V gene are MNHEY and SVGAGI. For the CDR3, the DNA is TGTGCCAGCAGTAAGACTGATTTCTATGGCTACACCTTC. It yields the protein CASSKTDFYGYTF.

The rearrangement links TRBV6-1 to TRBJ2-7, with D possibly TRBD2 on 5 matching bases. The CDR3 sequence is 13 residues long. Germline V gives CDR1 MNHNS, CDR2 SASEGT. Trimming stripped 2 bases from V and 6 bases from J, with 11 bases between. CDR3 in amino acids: CASSESAEREQYV. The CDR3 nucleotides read TGTGCCAGCAGTGAATCAGCGGAGCGCGAGCAGTACGTC.

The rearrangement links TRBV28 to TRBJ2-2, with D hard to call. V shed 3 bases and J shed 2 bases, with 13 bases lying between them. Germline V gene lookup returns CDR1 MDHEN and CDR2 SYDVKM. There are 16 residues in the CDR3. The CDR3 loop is CASSFARQLNTGELFF. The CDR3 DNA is TGTGCCAGCAGTTTCGCACGTCAGTTAAACACCGGGGAGCTGTTTTTT.

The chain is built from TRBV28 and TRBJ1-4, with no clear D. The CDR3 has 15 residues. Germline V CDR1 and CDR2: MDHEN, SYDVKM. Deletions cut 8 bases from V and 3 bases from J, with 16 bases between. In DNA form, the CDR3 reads TGTGCCAGCCTCTCTCAATGGACTGCTAATGAAAAACTGTTTTTT. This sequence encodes CASLSQWTANEKLFF.

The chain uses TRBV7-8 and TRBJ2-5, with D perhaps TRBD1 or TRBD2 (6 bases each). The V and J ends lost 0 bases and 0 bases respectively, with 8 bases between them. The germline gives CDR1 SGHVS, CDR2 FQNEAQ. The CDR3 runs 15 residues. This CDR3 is CASSLAGGHQETQYF. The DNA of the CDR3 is TGTGCCAGCAGCTTAGCGGGGGGCCACCAAGAGACCCAGTACTTC. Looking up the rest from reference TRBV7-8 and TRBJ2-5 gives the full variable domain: GAGVSQSPRYKVAKRGQDVALRCDPISGHVSLFWYQQALGQGPEFLTYFQNEAQLDKSGLPSDRFFAERPEGSVSTLKIQRTQQEDSAVYLCASSLAGGHQETQYFGPGTRLLVL.

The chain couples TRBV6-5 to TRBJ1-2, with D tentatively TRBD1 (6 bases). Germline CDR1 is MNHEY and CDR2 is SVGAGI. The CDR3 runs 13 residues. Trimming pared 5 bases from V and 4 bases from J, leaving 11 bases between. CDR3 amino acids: CASSRRGGYGYTF. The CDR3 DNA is TGTGCCAGCAGTCGCAGGGGTGGCTATGGCTACACCTTC.